This TCR beta chain was sequenced in a study of blood T cells in healthy people across ages. The second PCR ran 7 to 11 cycles with a sample-barcoded 5' primer and J-beta primers. TCRdb reprocessed the 5' RACE reads via MiXCR and lists one record per CDR3 protein. In the table there are hundreds of thousands of distinct CDR3 sequences, more than 20% of which are singletons. General study results and limits: Both naive CD4+ cell counts and diversity were greater in long-lived donors than in aged donors.

Germline V gene sequence: CDR1 SEHNR, CDR2 FQNEAQ (reference sequence). The CDR3 runs 17 residues. V lost 5 bases, J lost 9 bases, and 29 bases lay in between. On this clonotype itself: The antigen is unknown.

These sequences were also reported in another study, on T cells of mothers and their children.

The chain links TRBV7-9 to TRBJ2-7; D is possibly TRBD2 (5 bases). Sequencing used blood. The sequence was collected from a boy aged 10-17 years in good health. Here the CDR3 DNA reads TGTGCCAGCAGCCTCTCGGCGGGTTCAGGAAAACCCGGGTGGCAGTACTTC. As protein: CASSLSAGSGKPGWQYF.